Following are 4 T cell receptor beta chains from one sample sequenced in a study of T cells in Graves' hyperthyroidism and ophthalmopathy. Template material for amplifying TCR beta CDR3 regions consisted of RNA transcripts. HTBI primers were used for first-round RT-PCR of the TCR CDR3. In TCRdb, the multiplex PCR reads were re-called with MiXCR into one record per CDR3 protein. The sample carries 350,000 to 400,000 distinct CDR3 sequences, 18% recorded once. Sequencing used blood. The receptors originated from a young man with Graves' ophthalmopathy.

This clonotype was observed many times. The chain couples TRBV2 to TRBJ1-2, with D unresolved. V shed 6 bases and J shed 8 bases, with 13 bases lying between them. CDR1 SNHLY and CDR2 FYNNEI come from the germline V gene. This CDR3 contains 12 residues. Written as DNA, the CDR3 is TGTGCCAGCAGCACGGGGAACCGGGGCTACACCTTC. Translated: CASSTGNRGYTF.

This chain joins TRBV28 and TRBJ2-3; TRBD1 might be the D (6 bases). Germline loops: CDR1 MDHEN, CDR2 SYDVKM. V lost 8 bases and J 3 bases, leaving 18 bases between the germline ends. The CDR3 has 15 residues. The CDR3 spells CASQHYLTGTDTQYF. The CDR3 DNA sequence: TGTGCCAGCCAGCACTACCTAACAGGGACAGATACGCAGTATTTT.

In its sample, this clonotype was seen a few times. The chain combines TRBV20-1 with TRBJ2-1; D might be TRBD1 or TRBD2, each matching 5 bases. V dropped 7 bases and J dropped 9 bases, with 28 bases sitting between them. The CDR3 spans 16 residues. Germline values: CDR1 DFQATT, CDR2 SNEGSKA (reference sequence). The CDR3 region is CSVPQSAGTLGREQFF. The DNA of the CDR3 is TGCAGTGTTCCCCAAAGCGCCGGGACCCTCGGCCGTGAGCAGTTCTTC.

The V and J genes are TRBV10-1 and TRBJ2-5, with D unresolved. V was clipped by 11 bases and J by 5 bases, with 18 bases between them. The CDR3 has 13 amino acids. Germline loops: CDR1 WNHNN, CDR2 SYGVQD (reference sequence). CDR3 nucleotide sequence: TGCGCCTCCTCCCCCGAGGTAACGGAGACCCAGTACTTC. Its protein is CASSPEVTETQYF.